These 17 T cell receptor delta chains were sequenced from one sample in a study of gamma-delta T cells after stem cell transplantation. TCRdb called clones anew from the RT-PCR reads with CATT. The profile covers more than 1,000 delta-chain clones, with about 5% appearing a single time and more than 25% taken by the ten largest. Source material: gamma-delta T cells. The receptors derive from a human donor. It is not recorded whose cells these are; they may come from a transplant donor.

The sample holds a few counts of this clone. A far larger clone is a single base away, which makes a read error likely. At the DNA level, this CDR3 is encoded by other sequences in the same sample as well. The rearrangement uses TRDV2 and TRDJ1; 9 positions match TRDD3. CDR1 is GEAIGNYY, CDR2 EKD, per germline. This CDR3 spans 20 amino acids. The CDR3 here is CACDTIPSELGDPYTDKLIF. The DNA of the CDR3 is TGCGCCTGTGACACAATTCCCTCCGAACTGGGGGACCCGTACACCGATAAACTCATCTTT.

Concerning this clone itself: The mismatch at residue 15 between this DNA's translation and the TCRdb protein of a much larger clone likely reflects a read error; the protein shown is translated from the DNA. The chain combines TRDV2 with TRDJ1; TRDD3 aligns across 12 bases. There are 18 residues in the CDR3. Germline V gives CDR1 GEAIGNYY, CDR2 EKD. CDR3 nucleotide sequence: TGTGCCTGTGACACTCTCTTTACTGGGGGATACCACACCGATACACTCATCTTT. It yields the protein CACDTLFTGGYHTDTLIF.

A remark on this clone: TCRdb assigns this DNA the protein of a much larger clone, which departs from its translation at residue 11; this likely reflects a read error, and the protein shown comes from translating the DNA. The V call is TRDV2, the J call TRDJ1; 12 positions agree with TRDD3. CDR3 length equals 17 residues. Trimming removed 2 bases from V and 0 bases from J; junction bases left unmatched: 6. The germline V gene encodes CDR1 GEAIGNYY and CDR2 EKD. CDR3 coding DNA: TGTGCCTGTGACAAACTGGGGGATACCCGGAACACCGATAAACTCATCTTT. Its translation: CACDKLGDTRNTDKLIF.

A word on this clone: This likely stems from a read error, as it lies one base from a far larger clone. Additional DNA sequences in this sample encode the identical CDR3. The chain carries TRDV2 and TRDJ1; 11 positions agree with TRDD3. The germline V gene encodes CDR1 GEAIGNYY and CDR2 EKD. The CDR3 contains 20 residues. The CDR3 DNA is TGTGCATGTGACTTGATGTCGGCGGGGCTGGGGGATACATCCACCGATAAACTCATCTTT. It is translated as CACDLMSAGLGDTSTDKLIF.

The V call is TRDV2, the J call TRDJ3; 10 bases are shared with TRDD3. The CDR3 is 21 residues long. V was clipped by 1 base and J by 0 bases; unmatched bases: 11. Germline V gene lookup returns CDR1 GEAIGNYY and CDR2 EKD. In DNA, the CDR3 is TGTGCCTGTGACACTGGGCAACTGGGGGATCCGAGCTCCTGGGACACCCGACAGATGTTTTTC. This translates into CACDTGQLGDPSSWDTRQMFF.

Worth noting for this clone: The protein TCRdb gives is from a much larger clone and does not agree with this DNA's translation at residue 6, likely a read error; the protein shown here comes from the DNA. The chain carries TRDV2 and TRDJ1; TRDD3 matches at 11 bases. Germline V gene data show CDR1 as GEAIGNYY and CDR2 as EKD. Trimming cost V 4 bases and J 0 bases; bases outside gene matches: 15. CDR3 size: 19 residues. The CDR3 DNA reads TGTGCCTGTGATCATGGACTGGGGGATAAAAATATATACACCGATAAACTCATCTTT. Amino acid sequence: CACDHGLGDKNIYTDKLIF.

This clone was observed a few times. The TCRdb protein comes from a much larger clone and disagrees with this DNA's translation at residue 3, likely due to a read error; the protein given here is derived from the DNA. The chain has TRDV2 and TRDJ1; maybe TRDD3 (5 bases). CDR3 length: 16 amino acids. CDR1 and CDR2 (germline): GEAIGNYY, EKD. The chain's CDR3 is CAYDTVDPGGTDKLIF. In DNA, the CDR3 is TGTGCCTATGACACCGTTGATCCGGGGGGCACCGATAAACTCATCTTT.

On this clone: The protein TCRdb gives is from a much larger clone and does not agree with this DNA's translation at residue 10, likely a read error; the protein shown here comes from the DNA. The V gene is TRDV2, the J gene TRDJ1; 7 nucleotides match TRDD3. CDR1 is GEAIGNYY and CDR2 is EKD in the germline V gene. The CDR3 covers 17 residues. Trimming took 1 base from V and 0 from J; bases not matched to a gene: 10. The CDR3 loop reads CACDTPWGPPYTDKLIF. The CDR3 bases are TGTGCCTGTGACACGCCCTGGGGGCCCCCGTACACCGATAAACTCATCTTT.

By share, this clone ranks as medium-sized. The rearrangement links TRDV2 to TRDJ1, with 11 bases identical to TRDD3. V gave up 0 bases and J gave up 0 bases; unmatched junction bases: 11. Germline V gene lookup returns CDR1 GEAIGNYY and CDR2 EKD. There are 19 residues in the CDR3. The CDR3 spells CACDTVVGGYAEYTDKLIF. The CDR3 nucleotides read TGTGCCTGTGACACCGTTGTTGGGGGATACGCTGAGTACACCGATAAACTCATCTTT.

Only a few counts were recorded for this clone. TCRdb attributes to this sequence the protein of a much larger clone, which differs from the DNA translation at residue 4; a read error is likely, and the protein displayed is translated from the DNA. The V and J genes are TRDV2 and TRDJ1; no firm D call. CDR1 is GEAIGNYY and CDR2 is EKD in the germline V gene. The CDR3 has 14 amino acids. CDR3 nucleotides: TGTGCCTGTGGCACCGTTGACCAAACCGATAAACTCATCTTT. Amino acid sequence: CACGTVDQTDKLIF.

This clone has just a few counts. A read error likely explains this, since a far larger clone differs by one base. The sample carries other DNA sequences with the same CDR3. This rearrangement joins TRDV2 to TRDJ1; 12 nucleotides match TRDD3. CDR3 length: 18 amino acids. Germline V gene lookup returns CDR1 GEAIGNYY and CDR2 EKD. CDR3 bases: TGTGCCTGTGACAGCCTAAAACTGGGGGATACTCGCACCGATAAACTTATCTTT. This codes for CACDSLKLGDTRTDKLIF.

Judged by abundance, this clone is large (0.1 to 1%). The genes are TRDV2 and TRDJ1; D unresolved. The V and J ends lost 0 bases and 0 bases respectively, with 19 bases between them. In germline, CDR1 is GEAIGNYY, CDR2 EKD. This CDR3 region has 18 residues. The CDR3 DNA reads TGTGCCTGTGACACCGTGCACACCGGCTCAATGGACACCGATAAACTCATCTTT. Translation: CACDTVHTGSMDTDKLIF.

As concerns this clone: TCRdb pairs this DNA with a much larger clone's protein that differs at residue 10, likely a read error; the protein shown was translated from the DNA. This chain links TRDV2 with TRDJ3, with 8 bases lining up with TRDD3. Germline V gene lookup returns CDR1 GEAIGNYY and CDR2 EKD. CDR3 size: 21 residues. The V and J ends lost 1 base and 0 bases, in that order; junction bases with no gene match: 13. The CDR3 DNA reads TGTGCCTGTGACACTGGGCAACTGGGGGGTACGCTCTCCTGGGACACCCGACAGATGTTTTTC. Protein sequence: CACDTGQLGGTLSWDTRQMFF.

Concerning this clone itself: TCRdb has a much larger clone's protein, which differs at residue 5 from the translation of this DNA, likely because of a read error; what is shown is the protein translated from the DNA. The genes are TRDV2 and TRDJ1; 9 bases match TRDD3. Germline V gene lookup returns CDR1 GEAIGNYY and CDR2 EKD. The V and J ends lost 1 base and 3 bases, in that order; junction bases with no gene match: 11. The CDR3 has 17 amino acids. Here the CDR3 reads CACDTIDGGILSDKLIF. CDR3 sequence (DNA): TGTGCCTGTGACACTATAGACGGGGGGATACTTTCCGATAAACTCATCTTT.

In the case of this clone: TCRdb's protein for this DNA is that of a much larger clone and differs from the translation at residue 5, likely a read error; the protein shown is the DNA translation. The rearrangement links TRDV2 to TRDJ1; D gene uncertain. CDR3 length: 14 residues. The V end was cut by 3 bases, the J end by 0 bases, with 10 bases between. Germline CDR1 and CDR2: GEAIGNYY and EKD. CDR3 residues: CACDAVEYTDKLIF. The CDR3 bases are TGTGCCTGTGACGCCGTGGAATACACCGATAAACTCATCTTT.

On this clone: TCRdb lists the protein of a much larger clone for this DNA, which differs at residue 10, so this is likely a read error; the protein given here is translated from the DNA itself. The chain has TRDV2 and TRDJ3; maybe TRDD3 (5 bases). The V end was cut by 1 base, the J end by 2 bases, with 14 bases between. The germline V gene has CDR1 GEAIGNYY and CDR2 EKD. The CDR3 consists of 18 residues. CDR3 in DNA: TGTGCCTGTGACACGATACTTGAGAGCCCCTGGGACACCCGACAGATGTTTTTC. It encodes CACDTILESPWDTRQMFF.

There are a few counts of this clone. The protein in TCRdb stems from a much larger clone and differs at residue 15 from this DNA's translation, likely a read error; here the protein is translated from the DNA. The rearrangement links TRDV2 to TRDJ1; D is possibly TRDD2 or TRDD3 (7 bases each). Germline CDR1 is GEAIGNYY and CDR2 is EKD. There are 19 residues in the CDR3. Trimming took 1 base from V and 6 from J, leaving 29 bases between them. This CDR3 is CACDTAGFPTGAYGYKLIF. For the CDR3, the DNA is TGTGCCTGTGACACGGCGGGCTTTCCTACTGGGGCTTATGGCTATAAACTCATCTTT.